These 6 T cell receptor beta chains share one sample of origin, sequenced in a study of cytomegalovirus exposure and HLA in healthy donors (dated by TCRdb to about 2017). The library was obtained by the immunoSEQ multiplex PCR assay. For the multiplex PCR, a mixture combining 60 forward primers for TCR Vbeta segments and 13 reverse primers for TCR Jbeta segments was used. Not all clones reach the TCRdb copy of this immuneACCESS table, which keeps in-frame sequences only. Checked studies attribute under half of the gap to unresolved V genes and leave the rest unexplained. The sample has 200,000 to 250,000 clones on record. Of the sample, 1.1% is held by the ten largest clones. The sequenced sample consisted of PBMCs. All receptors come from a girl aged 2 to 9 in good health and CMV-seropositive.

V usage is TRBV28 and J usage is TRBJ1-5, with a possible D match to TRBD1 (6 bases). V lost 0 bases, J lost 7 bases, and 16 bases lay in between. Germline CDR1 and CDR2: MDHEN and SYDVKM. This CDR3 has 16 amino acids. For the CDR3, the DNA is TGTGCCAGCAGTTTATGGGTAGGTGGGGGCCACCAGCCCCAGCATTTT. Translating gives CASSLWVGGGHQPQHF.

The chain is built from TRBV7-8 and TRBJ2-7; D is perhaps TRBD2 (6 bases). The ends were cut back, 0 bases at V and 6 bases at J, with 21 bases in the middle. The CDR3 sequence is 17 residues long. Germline V gene lookup returns CDR1 SGHVS and CDR2 FQNEAQ. The CDR3: CASSLARDLLTRGEQYF. The CDR3 DNA is TGTGCCAGCAGCTTAGCCCGGGACTTGCTAACTAGGGGCGAGCAGTACTTC.

The genes are TRBV11-2 and TRBJ2-3; TRBD2 might be the D (6 bases). Germline CDR1 SGHAT, CDR2 FQNNGV. The V end was cut by 8 bases, the J end by 6 bases, with 9 bases between. The CDR3 contains 11 residues. CDR3 DNA: TGTGCCAGCGGAGGGTCCGATACGCAGTATTTT. Its protein is CASGGSDTQYF.

The chain combines TRBV20-1 with TRBJ1-1; D uncertain. This CDR3 is built from 11 residues. Germline loops: CDR1 DFQATT, CDR2 SNEGSKA (reference sequence). The CDR3 DNA reads TGCAGGGGCGTAGGTGGCACTGAAGCTTTCTTT. It translates to CRGVGGTEAFF.

The genes are TRBV18 and TRBJ2-2; 10 positions match TRBD1. The CDR3 consists of 15 residues. Looked up from germline, CDR1 is KGHSH and CDR2 is LQKENI. J gave up 5 bases and V 3 bases, and 3 bases lay outside the gene matches. The CDR3 coding sequence is TGTGCCAGCTCACCTGGGACAGGGGATACCGGGGAGCTGTTTTTT. This translates into CASSPGTGDTGELFF.

The genes are TRBV5-1 and TRBJ1-4, with a possible D match to TRBD1 (5 bases). Trimming left V 4 bases short and J 7 bases short, with 20 bases between. The germline V gene encodes CDR1 SGHRS and CDR2 YFSETQ. The CDR3 spans 16 residues. In DNA, the CDR3 is TGCGCCAGCAGCAGCGCGATAAACGCGGGGGGTGAAAAACTGTTTTTT. Translated: CASSSAINAGGEKLFF.